The sequence of this T cell receptor beta chain was determined in a study of T cell repertoires in cytomegalovirus infection. Study findings and constraints: HLA-C-restricted CMV clonotypes gave the most frequent clonotype in two of eight donors.

From the reads, TCRdb called clonotypes with MiXCR, one entry per CDR3 protein. Of about 83,000 distinct CDR3 sequences in the sample, 29% were seen once. A note on this clonotype: Its target is not known.

The V and J ends lost 6 bases and 2 bases, in that order; junction bases with no gene match: 5. The CDR3 has 14 residues. Germline loops: CDR1 MNHEY, CDR2 SVGEGT. The chain has TRBV6-2 or TRBV6-3 and TRBJ1-2; 8 nucleotides agree with TRBD1. The source is a human donor in good health (CMV status not recorded). Some clones in this sample may be carry-over from other donors' samples. The material sequenced was CD8+ T cells from cultured PBMCs, taken from culture after CMV antigen stimulation. CDR3 protein: CASRLPGGNYGYTF. Here the CDR3 DNA reads TGTGCCAGCAGATTACCAGGGGGCAACTATGGCTACACCTTC.